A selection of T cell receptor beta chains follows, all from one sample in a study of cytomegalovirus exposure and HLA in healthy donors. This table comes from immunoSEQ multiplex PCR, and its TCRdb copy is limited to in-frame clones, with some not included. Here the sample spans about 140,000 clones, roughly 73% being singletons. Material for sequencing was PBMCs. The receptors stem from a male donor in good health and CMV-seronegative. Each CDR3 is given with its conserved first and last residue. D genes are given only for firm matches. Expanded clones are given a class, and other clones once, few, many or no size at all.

CASRLSTGGGNTEAFF,TGTGCCAGCAGGCTTTCTACAGGGGGCGGGAACACTGAAGCTTTCTTT,.,16,TRBJ1-1,TRBD1,TRBV6-6
CAWGEGVEQYF,TGTGCCTGGGGGGAGGGCGTCGAGCAGTACTTC,.,11,TRBJ2-7,TRBD2,TRBV30
CASNDRTIGSYNSPLHF,TGTGCCAGTAACGACCGAACGATCGGGTCCTATAATTCACCCCTCCACTTT,.,17,TRBJ1-6,.,TRBV19
CASSYRGDTGELFF,TGCGCCAGCAGCTACAGGGGTGACACCGGGGAGCTGTTTTTT,.,14,TRBJ2-2,TRBD1,TRBV5-1
CASTDGGGADTQYF,TGTGCCAGCACCGACGGAGGGGGGGCAGATACGCAGTATTTT,.,14,TRBJ2-3,.,TRBV6-5
CASSWPQGHTGFQETQYF,TGCGCCAGCAGTTGGCCACAGGGACACACAGGCTTCCAAGAGACCCAGTACTTC,.,18,TRBJ2-5,.,TRBV5-1
CASSLAGGTREVDTQYF,TGCGCCAGCAGCTTGGCCGGGGGGACTAGGGAGGTGGATACGCAGTATTTT,few,17,TRBJ2-3,TRBD2,TRBV5-1
CASSPTDPSYGYTF,TGTGCCAGTAGTCCGACGGATCCTAGCTATGGCTACACCTTC,.,14,TRBJ1-2,.,TRBV19
CASSLTGSSYNEQFF,TGTGCCAGCAGCTTGACGGGAAGCTCCTACAATGAGCAGTTCTTC,.,15,TRBJ2-1,.,TRBV5-8
CAWVPFGGYSGNTIYF,TGTGCCTGGGTCCCCTTTGGAGGGTACTCTGGAAACACCATATATTTT,.,16,TRBJ1-3,.,TRBV30
CAWSASLAGGRTEQYF,TGTGCCTGGAGTGCCTCACTAGCGGGGGGCCGAACCGAGCAGTACTTC,.,16,TRBJ2-7,TRBD2,TRBV30
CASSFDRVGNTIYF,TGTGCCAGCAGCTTCGACAGGGTTGGAAACACCATATATTTT,.,14,TRBJ1-3,TRBD1,TRBV7-8
CASSQEGGRTSGGGEQYF,TGCGCCAGCAGCCAAGAGGGAGGGCGGACTAGCGGGGGGGGAGAGCAGTACTTC,.,18,TRBJ2-7,TRBD2,TRBV4-3
CASSVAVRGTEAFF,TGTGCCAGCAGCGTAGCGGTCAGAGGCACTGAAGCTTTCTTT,.,14,TRBJ1-1,.,TRBV9
CASSLRQGAFEQYF,TGTGCCAGCAGCTTGAGACAGGGGGCGTTCGAGCAGTACTTC,.,14,TRBJ2-7,TRBD1,TRBV5-6
CASSYSGDSGNTIYF,TGTGCCAGCAGTTACTCCGGGGACTCTGGAAACACCATATATTTT,.,15,TRBJ1-3,.,TRBV6-5
CASSLGGAAADTQYF,TGTGCCAGCAGCCTCGGGGGGGCCGCCGCAGATACGCAGTATTTT,.,15,TRBJ2-3,TRBD2,TRBV13
CASSPQLTDRDGYTF,TGTGCCAGCTCACCACAGCTAACAGACAGGGATGGCTACACCTTC,.,15,TRBJ1-2,TRBD1,TRBV18
CSVALAGYNEQFF,TGCAGCGTTGCCCTAGCGGGGTACAATGAGCAGTTCTTC,few,13,TRBJ2-1,TRBD2,TRBV29-1
CASSTQQGSYGYTF,TGTGCCAGTAGTACCCAACAGGGAAGCTATGGCTACACCTTC,.,14,TRBJ1-2,.,TRBV19
CASSQPGQSYEQYF,TGTGCCAGCAGCCAACCGGGACAGTCCTACGAGCAGTACTTC,.,14,TRBJ2-7,TRBD1,TRBV11-3
CASSQAGRGDYEQYF,TGCGCCAGCAGCCAAGCCGGGCGGGGAGATTACGAGCAGTACTTC,once,15,TRBJ2-7,.,TRBV4-1
CASSLGGAGEQYF,TGTGCCAGCAGTTTAGGAGGGGCGGGCGAGCAGTACTTC,.,13,TRBJ2-7,.,TRBV27
CASSPMRTSGGADTQYF,TGTGCCAGCAGCCCAATGAGGACTAGCGGGGGGGCAGATACGCAGTATTTT,.,17,TRBJ2-3,TRBD2,TRBV14
CASSLGGQGDTEAFF,TGTGCCAGCAGCTTAGGGGGACAGGGAGACACTGAAGCTTTCTTT,once,15,TRBJ1-1,TRBD1,TRBV11-2
CASSLRTLGDRGMANYGYTF,TGTGCCAGCAGTTTACGTACCCTTGGGGACAGGGGTATGGCTAACTATGGCTACACCTTC,.,20,TRBJ1-2,TRBD1,TRBV27
CASSLPGSGETQYF,TGTGCCAGCAGCTTACCGGGATCTGGGGAGACCCAGTACTTC,.,14,TRBJ2-5,.,TRBV7-9
CASSGRQGGMNTEAFF,TGTGCCAGCAGCGGACGACAGGGGGGAATGAACACTGAAGCTTTCTTT,.,16,TRBJ1-1,TRBD1,TRBV9
CASSPAGGNYGYTF,TGTGCCAGCAGCCCAGCGGGGGGAAACTATGGCTACACCTTC,.,14,TRBJ1-2,.,TRBV7-9
CASSSPSGGGYGYTF,TGTGCCAGCAGCTCGCCCAGTGGTGGCGGCTATGGCTACACCTTC,.,15,TRBJ1-2,.,TRBV5-6
CASSSHRGNQPQHF,TGTGCCAGCAGTTCCCACCGGGGGAATCAGCCCCAGCATTTT,once,14,TRBJ1-5,.,TRBV7-2
CASSYPTGYSNQPQHF,TGTGCCAGCAGTTACCCGACAGGGTATAGCAATCAGCCCCAGCATTTT,.,16,TRBJ1-5,TRBD1,TRBV6-6
CASSASREAGYTF,TGCGCCAGCAGCGCTTCCAGGGAGGCTGGCTACACCTTC,once,13,TRBJ1-2,.,TRBV5-1
CASSPSDRGLAEAFF,TGCGCCAGCAGCCCTTCGGACAGGGGGCTCGCCGAAGCTTTCTTT,.,15,TRBJ1-1,TRBD1,TRBV5-1
CASQEGRNNSPLHF,TGTGCCTCACAAGAGGGCAGAAATAATTCACCCCTCCACTTT,.,14,TRBJ1-6,.,TRBV28
CASTEQGAVTEAFF,TGCGCCAGCACCGAACAGGGGGCGGTCACTGAAGCTTTCTTT,.,14,TRBJ1-1,TRBD1,TRBV10-2
CASSVGTWDRFVETQYF,TGTGCCAGCAGCGTAGGAACTTGGGACAGGTTCGTAGAGACCCAGTACTTC,.,17,TRBJ2-5,TRBD1,TRBV9
CASSQGTNSPLHF,TGTGCCAGTAGTCAGGGGACAAATTCACCCCTCCACTTT,few,13,TRBJ1-6,.,TRBV19
CASGPLGLAGGDTQYF,TGTGCCAGCGGGCCCCTCGGGCTAGCGGGGGGAGATACGCAGTATTTT,.,16,TRBJ2-3,TRBD2,TRBV2
CSVSQGQGDSPLHF,TGCAGCGTTTCGCAGGGACAGGGGGATTCACCCCTCCACTTT,once,14,TRBJ1-6,TRBD1,TRBV29-1
CASSTPYTNYGYTF,TGTGCCAGTAGTACCCCTTACACCAACTATGGCTACACCTTC,once,14,TRBJ1-2,.,TRBV19
CSVPKVGGRGYTF,TGCAGCGTACCTAAGGTGGGGGGTCGAGGCTACACCTTC,.,13,TRBJ1-2,.,TRBV29-1